The rows below give T cell receptor beta chains drawn from one sample of a study of OX40 agonist ivuxolimab in advanced cancers. The protocol was immunoSEQ multiplex PCR, while the TCRdb copy is restricted to in-frame clones and leaves out a portion. Of around 40,000 clones in the sample, around four fifths were seen once. Sequenced material: CD4+ or CD8+ T cells sorted from blood, taken in a trial of the OX40 agonist ivuxolimab. Receptor source: an adult with an advanced solid tumor such as melanoma, head and neck, liver or kidney cancer. CDR3s include the opening cysteine and the closing phenylalanine or tryptophan.

V gene: TRBV9
J gene: TRBJ2-7
CDR3 protein: CASSASLSGVPYEQYF

V gene: TRBV5-1
J gene: TRBJ2-7
CDR3 protein: CASSMYSGSVDEQYF

V gene: TRBV4-1
J gene: TRBJ1-1
CDR3 protein: CASSQSTGLNTEAFF

V gene: TRBV28
J gene: TRBJ2-7
CDR3 protein: CASSELGASGRALDEQYF

V gene: TRBV7-9
J gene: TRBJ1-4
CDR3 protein: CASSLAGGGFTNEKLFF

V gene: TRBV10-3
J gene: TRBJ1-6
CDR3 protein: CAISENNSPLHF

V gene: TRBV7-8
J gene: TRBJ1-5
CDR3 protein: CASSFGTGDQPQHF

V gene: TRBV19
J gene: TRBJ1-1
CDR3 protein: CASSMGPHGSRREAFF

V gene: TRBV28
J gene: TRBJ2-3
CDR3 protein: CASSSGQGTDTQYF

V gene: TRBV6-5
J gene: TRBJ1-1
CDR3 protein: CASSPGQWSGTEAFF

V gene: TRBV7-3
J gene: TRBJ2-1
CDR3 protein: CASSLEGTGNEQFF

V gene: TRBV7-9
J gene: TRBJ1-2
CDR3 protein: CASSLVKLNYGYTF

V gene: TRBV2
J gene: TRBJ2-3
CDR3 protein: CASSATGAGGGGTQYF

V gene: TRBV6-6
J gene: TRBJ2-3
CDR3 protein: CASSYGEGATDTQYF

V gene: TRBV5-6
J gene: TRBJ1-4
CDR3 protein: CASSFFTDVREKLFF

V gene: TRBV5-4
J gene: TRBJ2-3
CDR3 protein: CASSLGVAGSTDTQYF

V gene: TRBV4-1
J gene: TRBJ2-3
CDR3 protein: CASSFASGVSTDTQYF

V gene: TRBV7-9
J gene: TRBJ2-1
CDR3 protein: CASDGGDEQFF